This T cell receptor beta chain is from a study of identifying expanded T cells in peripheral blood. The study's findings and limits: Technical replicates showed around 1.1 changed clones; around two weeks approximately 16; four weeks 19.

Germline CDR1 is SGHDN and CDR2 is FVKESK. This CDR3 has 14 amino acids. Trimming stripped 0 bases from V and 5 bases from J, with 10 bases between. A remark on this clone: Its antigen is undetermined.

Produced via immunoSEQ multiplex PCR; TCRdb's table is partial and in-frame only. This table has 50,000 to 65,000 clones, approximately 89% appearing once. Collection occurred without any documented infections or immune events in donors. The rearrangement uses TRBV14 and TRBJ1-2; no clear D gene. Sequencing was done on a sample of blood. This TCR was sampled from a person aged 18 to 75 in good health. The CDR3 spells CASSQDVSLYGYTF. CDR3 sequence (DNA): TGTGCCAGCAGCCAAGACGTTTCGTTATATGGCTACACCTTC.